Below, 22 T cell receptor beta chains from the same sample are listed, as sequenced in a study of cytomegalovirus exposure and HLA in healthy donors. It was with 60 Vbeta and 13 Jbeta primers that the PCR ran. The method was immunoSEQ multiplex PCR; TCRdb's version includes in-frame clones alone and lacks a portion of them. This sample has fewer than 150,000 clones, with 75% to 90% found just once. Specimen: PBMCs. The receptors derive from a woman in her twenties or thirties in good health and CMV-seropositive.

The chain joins TRBV2 to TRBJ2-4; D remains ambiguous. Germline CDR1 and CDR2: SNHLY and FYNNEI. This CDR3 has 13 amino acids. Trimming removed 3 bases from V and 7 bases from J, with 10 bases in between. CDR3 DNA: TGTGCCAGCAGTGACCCGGGTTTTAACATTCAGTACTTC. This sequence encodes CASSDPGFNIQYF.

This chain links TRBV28 with TRBJ1-2, with unresolved D. Germline CDR1 reads MDHEN; CDR2 reads SYDVKM. With 2 bases removed from V and 5 bases from J, the gap between germline ends came to 12 bases. The CDR3 runs to 14 residues. The DNA for the CDR3 is TGTGCCAGCAGTTTACCGGGATCTCAATATGGCTACACCTTC. Its translation: CASSLPGSQYGYTF.

This sequence joins TRBV20-1 and TRBJ2-1; D perhaps matches TRBD2 (5 bases). CDR1 DFQATT and CDR2 SNEGSKA come from the germline V gene (reference sequence). The germline V and J ends were trimmed by 5 bases and 9 bases, with 11 bases remaining between them. This CDR3 has 11 residues. The CDR3 sequence: CSAPEGREQFF. CDR3 nucleotide sequence: TGCAGTGCTCCCGAGGGTCGTGAGCAGTTCTTC.

The chain couples TRBV19 to TRBJ1-5, with D tentatively TRBD1 (5 bases). V lost 4 bases and J 1 base, leaving 11 bases between the germline ends. This CDR3 spans 15 amino acids. In germline, CDR1 is LNHDA, CDR2 SQIVND (reference sequence). The CDR3 region is CASSTLPGSNQPQHF. Here the CDR3 DNA reads TGTGCCAGTAGTACCCTTCCAGGGAGCAATCAGCCCCAGCATTTT.

The chain employs TRBV5-6 and TRBJ2-3; D is perhaps TRBD1 (5 bases). Germline V lookup: CDR1 SGHDT, CDR2 YYEEEE. This CDR3 contains 13 residues. Trimming left V 4 bases short and J 2 bases short, with 8 bases between. The CDR3 DNA reads as TGTGCCAGCAGCACCGGACACACAGATACGCAGTATTTT. Translating gives CASSTGHTDTQYF.

This clone has a handful of counts. The chain employs TRBV6-5 and TRBJ2-7; 7 bases are a match to TRBD2. Germline-derived CDR1 and CDR2 are MNHEY and SVGAGI. This CDR3 comprises 14 residues. The ends lost 4 bases at V and 2 bases at J; junction bases unmatched: 5. The CDR3: CASSSGLGAYEQYF. The CDR3 coding sequence is TGTGCCAGCAGTTCAGGACTAGGGGCCTACGAGCAGTACTTC.

CDR3 region: CASSLFSPGGYTF. The CDR3 DNA reads TGTGCCAGCAGTTTATTTAGCCCGGGAGGCTACACCTTC. J is TRBJ1-2 and V is TRBV28; D gene unclear. Germline lookup yields CDR1 MDHEN and CDR2 SYDVKM. There are 13 residues in the CDR3. V lost 1 base to trimming and J lost 8 bases, with 11 bases between them.

This clone has just one count. The chain has TRBV29-1 and TRBJ2-1, with 9 bases aligning to TRBD2. This CDR3 has 13 amino acids. Germline CDR1 reads SQVTM; CDR2 reads ANQGSEA. With 2 bases clipped from V and 7 bases from J, the junction kept 3 bases outside the gene matches. CDR3 sequence reads: CSVELAGVNEQFF. In nucleotides, the CDR3 is TGCAGCGTTGAATTAGCGGGGGTAAATGAGCAGTTCTTC.

This clone appeared a few times. The CDR3 loop reads CASKSGDYNEQFF. CDR3 nucleotides: TGTGCCAGCAAAAGCGGGGACTACAATGAGCAGTTCTTC. V gene TRBV2 combines with J gene TRBJ2-1, with 7 bases matching TRBD2. The CDR3 is 13 amino acids. The V segment lost 7 bases and the J segment 3 bases; nucleotides outside the gene matches: 3. Germline lookup yields CDR1 SNHLY and CDR2 FYNNEI.

The CDR3 coding sequence is TGTGCCTGGAGCCCAATGCGGGGGAAAACCTTC. This encodes CAWSPMRGKTF. J is TRBJ1-2 and V is TRBV30, with D perhaps matching TRBD1 (5 bases). The CDR3 totals 11 residues. Trimming stripped 3 bases from V and 14 bases from J, with 16 bases between. The germline V gene encodes CDR1 GTSNPN and CDR2 SVGIG (reference sequence). Combining the CDR3 with reference TRBV30 and TRBJ1-2 gives the whole variable domain SQTIHQWPATLVQPVGSPLSLECTVEGTSNPNLYWYRQAAGRGLQLLFYSVGIGQISSEVPQNLSASRPQDRQFILSSKKLLLSDSGFYLCAWSPMRGKTFGSGTRLTVV.

The chain combines TRBV18 with TRBJ2-1, with D uncertain. V shed 2 bases and J shed 1 base, with 12 bases lying between them. The CDR3 has 16 residues. Per germline, CDR1 KGHSH and CDR2 LQKENI. The CDR3 spells CASSPGMGTSYNEQFF. CDR3 in DNA: TGTGCCAGCTCACCAGGAATGGGCACTTCCTACAATGAGCAGTTCTTC.

A few counts support this clone. J is TRBJ2-2 and V is TRBV5-1; the match to TRBD2 covers 9 bases. Germline CDR1 and CDR2: SGHRS and YFSETQ. V lost 2 bases to trimming and J lost 4 bases; unmatched junction nucleotides: 6. There are 16 residues in the CDR3. The CDR3 region has the DNA TGCGCCAGCAGCTTCTCTAGCGGGATAAGCACCGGGGAGCTGTTTTTT. This gives the protein CASSFSSGISTGELFF.

In this sample, this clone turned up once. This sequence joins TRBV30 and TRBJ2-1, with 12 bases fitting TRBD2. The V gene's germline CDR1 is GTSNPN and CDR2 SVGIG (reference sequence). The CDR3 length is 14 residues. The V segment lost 3 bases and the J segment 6 bases; nucleotides outside the gene matches: 3. CDR3 in amino acids: CAWSGTSGLNEQFF. The CDR3 coding sequence is TGTGCCTGGAGCGGGACTAGCGGGCTCAATGAGCAGTTCTTC.

The chain recombines TRBV5-1 with TRBJ2-7, with a possible D match to TRBD1 (6 bases). CDR3 length: 14 residues. Germline-derived CDR1 and CDR2 are SGHRS and YFSETQ. Trimming took off 4 bases at V and 0 bases at J, with 11 bases between the two ends. DNA for the CDR3: TGCGCCAGCAGCCCTGGGACAAACTCCTACGAGCAGTACTTC. Encoded protein: CASSPGTNSYEQYF.

This sequence joins TRBV5-1 and TRBJ2-3, with a weak D call TRBD1 (5 bases). Per germline, CDR1 SGHRS and CDR2 YFSETQ. The ends were cut back, 0 bases at V and 6 bases at J, with 5 bases in the middle. The CDR3 is 12 amino acids. In DNA form, the CDR3 reads TGCGCCAGCAGCTTGGAGGGGGATACGCAGTATTTT. Protein product: CASSLEGDTQYF.

This clone has just a few counts. The chain joins TRBV5-1 to TRBJ2-2; 8 bases are shared with TRBD1. The CDR3 extends over 16 amino acids. Germline V gene data show CDR1 as SGHRS and CDR2 as YFSETQ. Trimming at V came to 3 bases and at J to 7 bases, leaving 11 bases not matched to a gene. CDR3 sequence (DNA): TGCGCCAGCAGCTCCACCCTACAGGGGGATGGCGGGGAGCTGTTTTTT. Protein: CASSSTLQGDGGELFF.

The V gene is TRBV28, the J gene TRBJ1-3, with 11 bases aligning to TRBD1. The V gene end was trimmed by 7 bases and the J gene end by 3 bases; junction bases not matched to a gene: 5. The germline V gene has CDR1 MDHEN and CDR2 SYDVKM. This CDR3 is 15 amino acids long. The CDR3 is CASTGQGAYGNTIYF. The DNA of the CDR3 is TGTGCCAGCACCGGACAGGGGGCATATGGAAACACCATATATTTT.

The J gene is TRBJ2-5, the V gene TRBV19; tentatively, D is TRBD2 (5 bases). Germline V gene data show CDR1 as LNHDA and CDR2 as SQIVND (reference sequence). With 3 bases removed from V and 1 base from J, the gap between germline ends came to 15 bases. There are 16 residues in the CDR3. DNA of the CDR3: TGTGCCAGTAGTATCACCCCTGGACTGCTCCAAGAGACCCAGTACTTC. This gives the protein CASSITPGLLQETQYF. The full variable domain, completed using reference TRBV19 and TRBJ2-5, is DGGITQSPKYLFRKEGQNVTLSCEQNLNHDAMYWYRQDPGQGLRLIYYSQIVNDFQKGDIAEGYSVSREKKESFPLTVTSAQKNPTAFYLCASSITPGLLQETQYFGPGTRLLVL.

CDR3 region: CSVNFRDRATYGYTF. The CDR3 nucleotides read TGCAGCGTTAACTTCCGGGACAGGGCAACCTATGGCTACACCTTC. This chain links TRBV29-1 with TRBJ1-2; 9 bases are shared with TRBD1. The CDR3 is 15 amino acids. V trimming: 5 bases; J trimming: 4 bases; junction bases outside the gene matches: 11. CDR1 is SQVTM, CDR2 ANQGSEA, per germline.

The J gene is TRBJ2-1, the V gene TRBV7-6, with 8 positions matching TRBD2. The CDR3 spans 14 residues. After removal of 2 bases from V and 9 bases from J, the junction contained 6 bases not matched to a gene. Germline CDR1 reads SGHVS; CDR2 reads FNYEAQ. In DNA form, the CDR3 reads TGTGCCAGCAGCTTACGGGAGGGCACCGTTGAGCAGTTCTTC. This codes for CASSLREGTVEQFF.

The rearrangement uses TRBV6-5 and TRBJ2-7; D remains ambiguous. The germline CDR1 and CDR2 sequences are MNHEY and SVGAGI. This CDR3 spans 12 amino acids. V lost 8 bases and J lost 1, with 9 bases in between. The CDR3 bases are TGTGCCAGCGGCCGCGGATCCTACGAGCAGTACTTC. As protein: CASGRGSYEQYF.

The genes are TRBV9 and TRBJ2-5; D may be TRBD2 (6 bases). The CDR3 spans 15 residues. Trimming removed 0 bases at V and 4 bases at J, with 13 bases between. CDR1 and CDR2 from the germline V gene are SGDLS and YYNGEE. This chain's CDR3 is CASSVASGVLETQYF. CDR3 nucleotide sequence: TGTGCCAGCAGCGTAGCTTCGGGGGTTTTAGAGACCCAGTACTTC.